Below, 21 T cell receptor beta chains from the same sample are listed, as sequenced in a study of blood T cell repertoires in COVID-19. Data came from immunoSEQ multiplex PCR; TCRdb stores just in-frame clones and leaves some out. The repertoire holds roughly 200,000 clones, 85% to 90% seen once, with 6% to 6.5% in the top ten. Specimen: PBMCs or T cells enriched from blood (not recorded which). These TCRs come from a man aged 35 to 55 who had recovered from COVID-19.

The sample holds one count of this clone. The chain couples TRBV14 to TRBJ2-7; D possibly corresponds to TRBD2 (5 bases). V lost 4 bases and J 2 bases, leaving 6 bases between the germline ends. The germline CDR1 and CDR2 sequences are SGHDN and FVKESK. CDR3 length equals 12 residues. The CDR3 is CASSPGAYEQYF. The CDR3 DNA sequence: TGTGCCAGCAGCCCCGGGGCCTACGAGCAGTACTTC.

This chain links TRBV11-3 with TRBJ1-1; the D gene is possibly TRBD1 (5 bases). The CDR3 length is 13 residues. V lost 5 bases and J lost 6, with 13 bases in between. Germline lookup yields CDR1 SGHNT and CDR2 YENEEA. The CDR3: CASSKWGDSEAFF. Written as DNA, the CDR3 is TGTGCCAGCAGCAAGTGGGGGGACTCTGAAGCTTTCTTT.

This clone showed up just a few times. The CDR3 DNA follows: TGCGCCAGCAGCACCCGGACCGGGGCCGGGGAGCTGTTTTTT. Encoded protein: CASSTRTGAGELFF. V is TRBV5-1 and J is TRBJ2-2, with D perhaps matching TRBD2 (5 bases). The CDR3 sequence is 14 residues long. Trimming pared 4 bases from V and 6 bases from J, leaving 13 bases between. CDR1 and CDR2 (germline): SGHRS, YFSETQ.

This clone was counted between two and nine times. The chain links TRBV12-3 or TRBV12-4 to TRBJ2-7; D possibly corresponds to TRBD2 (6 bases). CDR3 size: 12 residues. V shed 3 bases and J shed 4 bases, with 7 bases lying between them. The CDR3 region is CASSFGGYEQYF. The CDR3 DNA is TGTGCCAGCAGTTTTGGAGGGTACGAGCAGTACTTC.

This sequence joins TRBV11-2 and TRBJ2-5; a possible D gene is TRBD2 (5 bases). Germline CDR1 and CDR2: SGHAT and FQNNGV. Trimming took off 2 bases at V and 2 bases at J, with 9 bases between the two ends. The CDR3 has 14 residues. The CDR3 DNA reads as TGTGCCAGCAGCTTACGGGGTGGGCAAGAGACCCAGTACTTC. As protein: CASSLRGGQETQYF.

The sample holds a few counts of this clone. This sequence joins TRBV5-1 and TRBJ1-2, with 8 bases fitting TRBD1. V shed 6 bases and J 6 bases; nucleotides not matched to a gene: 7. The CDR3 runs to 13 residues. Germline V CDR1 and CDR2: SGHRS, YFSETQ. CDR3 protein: CASNVDRGDGYTF. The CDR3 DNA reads TGCGCCAGCAATGTTGACAGGGGAGATGGCTACACCTTC.

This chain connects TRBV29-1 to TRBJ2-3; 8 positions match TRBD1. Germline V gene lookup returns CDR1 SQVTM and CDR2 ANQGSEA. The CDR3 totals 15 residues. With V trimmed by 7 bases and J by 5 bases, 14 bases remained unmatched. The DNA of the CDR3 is TGCAGCGCCCGACAGGGGTCAATCGGGGGAGATACGCAGTATTTT. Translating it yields CSARQGSIGGDTQYF.

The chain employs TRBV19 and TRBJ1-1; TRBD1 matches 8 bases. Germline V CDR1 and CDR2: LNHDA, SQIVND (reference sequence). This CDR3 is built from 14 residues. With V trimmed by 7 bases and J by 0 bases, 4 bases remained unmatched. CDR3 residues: CASTPDRVNTEAFF. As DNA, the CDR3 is TGTGCCAGTACCCCGGACAGGGTGAACACTGAAGCTTTCTTT. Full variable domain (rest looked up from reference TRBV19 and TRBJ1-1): DGGITQSPKYLFRKEGQNVTLSCEQNLNHDAMYWYRQDPGQGLRLIYYSQIVNDFQKGDIAEGYSVSREKKESFPLTVTSAQKNPTAFYLCASTPDRVNTEAFFGQGTRLTVV.

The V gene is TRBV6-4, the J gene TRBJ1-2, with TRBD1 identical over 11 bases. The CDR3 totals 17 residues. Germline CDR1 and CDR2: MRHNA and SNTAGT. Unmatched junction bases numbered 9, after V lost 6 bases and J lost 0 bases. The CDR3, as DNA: TGTGCCAGCAGAGCAGGACAGGGGGCGAGAACTAACTATGGCTACACCTTC. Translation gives CASRAGQGARTNYGYTF.

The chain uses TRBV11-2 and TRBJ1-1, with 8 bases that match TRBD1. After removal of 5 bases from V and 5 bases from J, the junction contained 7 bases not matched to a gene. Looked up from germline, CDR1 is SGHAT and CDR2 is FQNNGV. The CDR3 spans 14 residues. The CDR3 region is CASSPGGAGTEAFF. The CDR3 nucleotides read TGTGCCAGCAGCCCAGGGGGCGCGGGGACTGAAGCTTTCTTT.

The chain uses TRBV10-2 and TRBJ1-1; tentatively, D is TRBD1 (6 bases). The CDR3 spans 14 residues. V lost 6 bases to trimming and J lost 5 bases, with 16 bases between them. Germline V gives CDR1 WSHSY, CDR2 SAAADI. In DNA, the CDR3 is TGCGCCAGCAGCGTGAACTTCCAGGGGACTGAAGCTTTCTTT. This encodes CASSVNFQGTEAFF.

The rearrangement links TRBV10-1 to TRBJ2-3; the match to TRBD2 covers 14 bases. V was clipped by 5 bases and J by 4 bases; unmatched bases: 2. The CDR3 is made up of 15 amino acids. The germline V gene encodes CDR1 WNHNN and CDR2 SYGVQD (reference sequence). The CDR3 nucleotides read TGCGCCAGCAGTTCGGGACTAGCGGGGGCAGATACGCAGTATTTT. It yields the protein CASSSGLAGADTQYF.

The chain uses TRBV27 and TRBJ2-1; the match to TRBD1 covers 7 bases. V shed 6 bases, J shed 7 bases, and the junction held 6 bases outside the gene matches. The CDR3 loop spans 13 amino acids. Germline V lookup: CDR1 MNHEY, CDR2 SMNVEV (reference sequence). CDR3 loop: CASRYLQGNEQFF. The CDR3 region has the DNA TGTGCCAGCAGGTACCTACAGGGGAATGAGCAGTTCTTC.

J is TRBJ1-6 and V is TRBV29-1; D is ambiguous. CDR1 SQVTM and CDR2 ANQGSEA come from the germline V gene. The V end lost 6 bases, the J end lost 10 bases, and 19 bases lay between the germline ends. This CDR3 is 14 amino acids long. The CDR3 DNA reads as TGCAGCGTCTCCGACGGAGCCCGAGGGTCACCCCTCCACTTT. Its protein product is CSVSDGARGSPLHF.

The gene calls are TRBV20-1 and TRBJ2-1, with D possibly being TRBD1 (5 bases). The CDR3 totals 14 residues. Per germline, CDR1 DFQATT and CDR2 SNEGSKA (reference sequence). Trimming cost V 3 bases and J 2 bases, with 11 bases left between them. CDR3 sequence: CSASNARAYNEQFF. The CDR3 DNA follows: TGCAGTGCTAGTAATGCCAGGGCCTACAATGAGCAGTTCTTC.

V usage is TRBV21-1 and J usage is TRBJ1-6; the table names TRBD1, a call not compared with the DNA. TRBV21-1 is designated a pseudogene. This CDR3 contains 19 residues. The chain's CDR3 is CASSKDTSQCAGSNSPLHF. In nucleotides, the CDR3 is TGTGCCAGCAGCAAAGACACCTCACAGTGTGCAGGGTCTAATTCACCCCTCCACTTT.

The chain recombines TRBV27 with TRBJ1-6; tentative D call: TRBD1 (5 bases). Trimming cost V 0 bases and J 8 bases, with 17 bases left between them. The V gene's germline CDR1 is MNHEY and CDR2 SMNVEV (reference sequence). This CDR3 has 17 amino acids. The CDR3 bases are TGTGCCAGCAGTTTATCGATAAGGGGTCAGTTGGATTCACCCCTCCACTTT. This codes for CASSLSIRGQLDSPLHF.

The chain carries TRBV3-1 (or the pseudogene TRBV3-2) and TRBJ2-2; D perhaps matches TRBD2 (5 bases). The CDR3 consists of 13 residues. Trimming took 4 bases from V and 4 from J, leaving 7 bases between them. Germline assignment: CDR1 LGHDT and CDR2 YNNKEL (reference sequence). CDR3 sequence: CASSLAGTGELFF. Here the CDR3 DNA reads TGTGCCAGCAGCCTTGCGGGCACCGGGGAGCTGTTTTTT.

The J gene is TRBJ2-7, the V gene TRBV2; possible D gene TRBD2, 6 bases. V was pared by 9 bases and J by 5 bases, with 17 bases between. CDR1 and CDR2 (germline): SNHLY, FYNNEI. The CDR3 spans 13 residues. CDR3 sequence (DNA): TGTGCCAGTGGGACTGGGGAGGCCCACGAGCAGTACTTC. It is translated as CASGTGEAHEQYF.

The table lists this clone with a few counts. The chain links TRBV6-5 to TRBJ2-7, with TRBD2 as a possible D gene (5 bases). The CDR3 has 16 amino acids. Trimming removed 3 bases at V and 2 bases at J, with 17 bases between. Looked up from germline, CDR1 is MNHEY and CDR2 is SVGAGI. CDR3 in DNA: TGTGCCAGCAGTTATCTCCGTTTAGGACTCCCCTACGAGCAGTACTTC. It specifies CASSYLRLGLPYEQYF.

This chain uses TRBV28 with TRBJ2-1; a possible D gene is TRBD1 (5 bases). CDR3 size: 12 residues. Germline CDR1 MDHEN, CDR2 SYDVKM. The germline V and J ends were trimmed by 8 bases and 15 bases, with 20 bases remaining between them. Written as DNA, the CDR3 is TGTGCCAGCTCCCCAGGGTATTTTCTCCCGTTCTTC. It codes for CASSPGYFLPFF. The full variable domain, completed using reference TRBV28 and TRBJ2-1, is DVKVTQSSRYLVKRTGEKVFLECVQDMDHENMFWYRQDPGLGLRLIYFSYDVKMKEKGDIPEGYSVSREKKERFSLILESASTNQTSMYLCASSPGYFLPFFGPGTRLTVL.